This TCR beta chain was recovered during a study of cytomegalovirus exposure and HLA in healthy donors. About the research overall: Assignment to the Caucasian-associated ancestry cluster applied to around 80% of the approximately 420 genotyped donors.

Germline V CDR1 and CDR2: MGHRA, YSYEKL. V shed 1 base and J shed 0 bases, with 14 bases lying between them. The CDR3 runs 17 residues. For this clone: What it binds is not known.

Broader study findings: Sequencing likely caused a cluster of highly shared sequence variants. When a later analysis compared HLA-associated TCR beta chains with equally common others, the HLA-associated chains turned out to be more clonally expanded and to have lower generation probabilities. As confirmed in vitro, a few CMV-associated chains were specific for CMV antigens.

PCR used 60 Vbeta primers and 13 Jbeta primers. This table comes from immunoSEQ multiplex PCR, and its TCRdb copy is limited to in-frame clones, with some not included. The sample contains approximately 290,000 clones, over 70% of which appear only once. The source material was PBMCs. The chain recombines TRBV4-1 with TRBJ2-3; D is unresolved. The source is a girl aged 2-10 years in good health and CMV-seronegative. The DNA of the CDR3 is TGCGCCAGCAGCCAAGTGTCAATAGCCTCTAGCACAGATACGCAGTATTTT. This gives the protein CASSQVSIASSTDTQYF.